The 27 T cell receptor beta chains below come from one sample, sequenced in a study of breast tumors, draining lymph nodes, adjacent tissues. TCRdb re-called the multiplex PCR reads with MiXCR, one entry per CDR3 protein. The table lists over 150,000 distinct CDR3 sequences, roughly 30% of them singletons, with about 4% in the top ten. Samples came from axillary lymph nodes draining the breast cancer. The specimen sequenced was axillary lymph node tissue. The receptor source for this set is a female donor with breast cancer. Some clones in this sample may be carry-over from other donors' samples.

This clonotype was counted at least ten times. The V gene is TRBV10-2, the J gene TRBJ1-2; 10 bases are a match to TRBD1. The CDR3 is 19 amino acids. Trimming cost V 6 bases and J 0 bases; bases outside gene matches: 16. Germline assignment: CDR1 WSHSY and CDR2 SAAADI. Here the CDR3 reads CASRRTTGTGAKANYGYTF. The CDR3 nucleotides read TGCGCCAGCAGGCGAACCACCGGGACAGGGGCGAAAGCTAACTATGGCTACACCTTC.

This clonotype came up many times. This chain links TRBV5-6 with TRBJ2-1; the D is unclear. The CDR3 is 11 amino acids. The V end lost 7 bases, the J end lost 9 bases, and 11 bases lay between the germline ends. The germline V gene encodes CDR1 SGHDT and CDR2 YYEEEE. CDR3 coding DNA: TGTGCCAGCTATGGGAATGGTGAGCAGTTCTTC. Translating gives CASYGNGEQFF. Filled out from reference TRBV5-6 and TRBJ2-1, the complete variable domain reads DAGVTQSPTHLIKTRGQQVTLRCSPKSGHDTVSWYQQALGQGPQFIFQYYEEEERQRGNFPDRFSGHQFPNYSSELNVNALLLGDSALYLCASYGNGEQFFGPGTRLTVL.

Regarding this clonotype: A much larger clone differs by one base, so this may be a read error. The chain couples TRBV24-1 to TRBJ2-1; D unresolved. This CDR3 region has 14 residues. Germline assignment: CDR1 KGHDR and CDR2 SFDVKD. Between the trimmed V and J ends, which lost 6 bases and 3 bases, there was a span of 11 bases. The chain's CDR3 is CATSFPPFYNEQFF. The CDR3 bases are TGTGCCACCAGTTTTCCGCCGTTCTACAATGAGCAGTTCTTC.

This clonotype was recorded only once. The V and J genes are TRBV5-4 and TRBJ2-3; maybe TRBD2 (6 bases). Germline V lookup: CDR1 SGHNT, CDR2 YYREEE (reference sequence). The CDR3 covers 13 residues. The CDR3 sequence is CASGGVSTDMQYF. The CDR3, as DNA: TGTGCGTCAGGCGGGGTTAGCACAGACATGCAGTATTTT.

This clonotype was found many times. The chain has TRBV7-9 and TRBJ2-7; TRBD1 aligns across 10 bases. The CDR3 sequence is 14 residues long. The V segment lost 6 bases and the J segment 5 bases; nucleotides outside the gene matches: 7. CDR1 SEHNR and CDR2 FQNEAQ come from the germline V gene (reference sequence). The CDR3 here is CASRSTGGPHEQYF. The CDR3, as DNA: TGTGCCAGCAGGTCGACAGGGGGCCCCCACGAGCAGTACTTC.

The chain combines TRBV12-3 or TRBV12-4 with TRBJ2-4, with D possibly being TRBD2 (5 bases). V lost 7 bases and J lost 1, with 17 bases in between. The CDR3 spans 16 residues. This CDR3 reads CASTRTFGLAKNIQYF. In DNA, the CDR3 is TGTGCCAGCACCCGGACTTTTGGACTGGCCAAAAACATTCAGTACTTC.

Turning to this clonotype: Since a much larger clone is just one base distant, this may be a read error. V usage is TRBV20-1 and J usage is TRBJ1-2; TRBD1 is a possible D gene (6 bases). The germline V and J ends were trimmed by 5 bases and 10 bases, with 20 bases remaining between them. Germline V gene data show CDR1 as DFQATT and CDR2 as SNEGSKA (reference sequence). The CDR3 length is 13 residues. The CDR3 here is CSARGGGASAYTF. For the CDR3, the DNA is TGCAGTGCTCGAGGTGGGGGGGCGAGTGCCTACACCTTC.

This chain uses TRBV12-3 or TRBV12-4 with TRBJ1-1, with D perhaps TRBD1 (5 bases). The CDR3 loop spans 11 amino acids. Trimming removed 2 bases at V and 9 bases at J, with 7 bases between. CDR3 DNA sequence: TGTGCCAGCAGTTTATGGGGCCAAGCTTTCTTT. It encodes CASSLWGQAFF.

Ten or more counts support this clonotype. The J gene is TRBJ1-6, the V gene TRBV5-8, with a weak D call TRBD1 (6 bases). V lost 9 bases, J lost 7 bases, and 14 bases lay in between. Germline CDR1 reads SGHTS; CDR2 reads YDEGEE. This CDR3 is 13 amino acids long. CDR3 residues: CATNRAWNSPLHF. In DNA form, the CDR3 reads TGTGCCACCAACAGGGCCTGGAATTCACCCCTCCACTTT.

The rearrangement joins TRBV20-1 to TRBJ1-4; D gene uncertain. Trimming took off 3 bases at V and 6 bases at J, with 11 bases between the two ends. Germline values: CDR1 DFQATT, CDR2 SNEGSKA (reference sequence). The CDR3 totals 13 residues. CDR3 coding DNA: TGCAGTGCTAGTGGAGGGTTCGATGAAAAACTGTTTTTT. This codes for CSASGGFDEKLFF.

To note about this clonotype: The CDR3 ends on some other residue instead of the conserved phenylalanine or tryptophan, so this is likely a read error. The DNA is omitted, as the CDR3 cannot be located on it reliably, and the CDR3 follows TCRdb's listing. The chain couples TRBV5-8 to TRBJ1-2. Germline V gives CDR1 SGHTS, CDR2 YDEGEE. 8 amino acids form the CDR3, both terminal residues included. CDR3 region: CASSLRGS.

This clonotype showed up just a few times. V and J are TRBV27 and TRBJ2-3; possible D gene TRBD2, 7 bases. The ends were cut back, 5 bases at V and 7 bases at J, with 25 bases in the middle. CDR1 is MNHEY, CDR2 SMNVEV, per germline (reference sequence). The length of the CDR3 is 17 residues. The CDR3 loop is CASSITKGGLSPHTQYF. CDR3 DNA: TGTGCCAGCAGTATTACAAAGGGGGGGCTATCTCCTCATACGCAGTATTTT.

This clonotype was detected a few times. A much bigger clone sits one base away, suggesting this may be a read error. This chain connects TRBV20-1 to TRBJ2-1; a possible D gene is TRBD2 (6 bases). Trimming removed 1 base from V and 2 bases from J, with 18 bases in between. This CDR3 spans 17 amino acids. The germline gives CDR1 DFQATT, CDR2 SNEGSKA (reference sequence). The chain's CDR3 is CSARVSSERATYNEQFF. Written as DNA, the CDR3 is TGCAGTGCTAGAGTCTCCTCGGAGCGGGCGACCTACAATGAGCAGTTCTTC.

Regarding this clonotype: This is likely a read error, given that the CDR3 carries no conserved phenylalanine or tryptophan at its end. It is unclear where the CDR3 begins or ends on the DNA, so no DNA is shown, and the CDR3 is as TCRdb lists it. The chain combines TRBV24-1 with TRBJ1-3; TRBD1 is the table's D call, not checked against the DNA. The length of the CDR3 is 10 amino acids, counting both ends. Germline CDR1 reads KGHDR; CDR2 reads SFDVKD. The CDR3 protein is CATRLGGTDT.

This clonotype was detected ten times or more. The V and J genes are TRBV5-1 and TRBJ2-5; D possibly corresponds to TRBD2 (6 bases). The CDR3 has 13 amino acids. In germline, CDR1 is SGHRS, CDR2 YFSETQ. V shed 4 bases and J shed 2 bases, with 9 bases lying between them. CDR3 DNA: TGCGCCAGCAGCCGGGACTCTCAAGAGACCCAGTACTTC. This sequence encodes CASSRDSQETQYF.

This clonotype was found many times. The V and J genes are TRBV5-1 and TRBJ1-4; 7 nucleotides align to TRBD1. The CDR3 consists of 15 residues. Germline assignment: CDR1 SGHRS and CDR2 YFSETQ. V lost 1 base, J lost 8 bases, and 8 bases stayed unmatched. Here the CDR3 DNA reads TGCGCCAGCAGCTTGTGGGGGACAGAGGAGGAAAAACTGTTTTTT. Translating it yields CASSLWGTEEEKLFF.

Worth noting for this clonotype: A junction end diverges from the germline sequence, so it may reflect a read error. The chain couples TRBV5-6 to TRBJ2-7; a possible D gene is TRBD1 (6 bases). This CDR3 contains 13 residues. Germline assignment: CDR1 SGHDT and CDR2 YYEEEE. The CDR3 loop is CASEGGEVAEQYF. The CDR3 DNA sequence: TGCGCCAGCGAAGGGGGAGAGGTTGCCGAGCAGTACTTC.

This clonotype occurred many times. The chain couples TRBV7-3 to TRBJ2-3; 8 bases align to TRBD2. With 0 bases clipped from V and 3 bases from J, the junction kept 2 bases outside the gene matches. The V gene's germline CDR1 is SGHTA and CDR2 FQGTGA. This CDR3 is built from 15 residues. The CDR3 here is CASSLTAGATDTQYF. The CDR3 nucleotides are TGTGCCAGCAGCTTAACAGCGGGGGCGACAGATACGCAGTATTTT.

V gene TRBV20-1 combines with J gene TRBJ1-1; no clear D gene. CDR3 size: 12 residues. With 3 bases removed from V and 3 bases from J, the gap between germline ends came to 8 bases. Germline V lookup: CDR1 DFQATT, CDR2 SNEGSKA (reference sequence). The DNA for the CDR3 is TGCAGTGCTAGTCCGGATTACACTGAAGCTTTCTTT. Translation gives CSASPDYTEAFF.

In its sample, this clonotype was seen many times. V usage is TRBV20-1 and J usage is TRBJ1-5, with a tentative D call TRBD1 (5 bases). Per germline, CDR1 DFQATT and CDR2 SNEGSKA (reference sequence). The V end lost 5 bases, the J end lost 0 bases, and 17 bases lay between the germline ends. The CDR3 contains 16 residues. CDR3 nucleotide sequence: TGCAGTGCTCGAGGGCCCAGGGAAAATAGCAATCAGCCCCAGCATTTT. Translation gives CSARGPRENSNQPQHF.

This clonotype was recorded many times. V is TRBV5-5 and J is TRBJ2-7; 12 nucleotides agree with TRBD2. CDR3 size: 16 residues. The germline V gene encodes CDR1 SGHKS and CDR2 YYEKEE (reference sequence). V was pared by 4 bases and J by 1 base, with 6 bases of the junction left unmatched. The CDR3 sequence is CASSVTLAGGSYEQYF. The CDR3 DNA is TGTGCCAGCAGCGTTACACTAGCGGGAGGTTCCTACGAGCAGTACTTC.

J is TRBJ2-7 and V is TRBV6-5; the match to TRBD2 covers 7 bases. Germline V lookup: CDR1 MNHEY, CDR2 SVGAGI. V lost 8 bases and J lost 11; bases outside the gene matches: 9. The CDR3 covers 11 residues. The CDR3 region has the DNA TGTGCCAGCGTAGAAAGAGGGAGGGAGTACTTC. Protein: CASVERGREYF.

As for this clonotype: This clone may be a read error of a much larger clone one base away. The chain employs TRBV4-2 and TRBJ2-1; tentative D call: TRBD2 (5 bases). Trimming shortened V by 0 bases and J by 10 bases, and 13 bases separated the two germline ends. Germline CDR1 reads LGHNA; CDR2 reads YNFKEQ. The CDR3 covers 14 residues. The DNA of the CDR3 is TGTGCCAGCAGCCAAGAAATCGGCACGGGAGAGCAGTTCTTC. Translated: CASSQEIGTGEQFF.

The chain joins TRBV5-1 to TRBJ2-5; 11 positions agree with TRBD2. V shed 0 bases, J shed 9 bases, and the junction held 10 bases outside the gene matches. Looked up from germline, CDR1 is SGHRS and CDR2 is YFSETQ. The CDR3 covers 16 residues. As DNA, the CDR3 is TGCGCCAGCAGCTTGGTACCCGGGACTAGCGGATCGGCCCAGTACTTC. Protein product: CASSLVPGTSGSAQYF.

This clonotype has a count of ten or more. This chain joins TRBV13 and TRBJ2-5; 11 bases map to TRBD2. Germline V gene lookup returns CDR1 PRHDT and CDR2 FYEKMQ (reference sequence). The CDR3 runs 16 residues. With 5 bases clipped from V and 2 bases from J, the junction kept 7 bases outside the gene matches. For the CDR3, the DNA is TGTGCCAGCAGCGTACCCGGGACTAGCGGACAAGAGACCCAGTACTTC. Translating gives CASSVPGTSGQETQYF. Based on the CDR3 plus reference TRBV13 and TRBJ2-5, the full variable domain is AAGVIQSPRHLIKEKRETATLKCYPIPRHDTVYWYQQGPGQDPQFLISFYEKMQSDKGSIPDRFSAQQFSDYHSELNMSSLELGDSALYFCASSVPGTSGQETQYFGPGTRLLVL.

The rearrangement uses TRBV7-8 and TRBJ2-3, with D maybe TRBD2 (5 bases). V dropped 5 bases and J dropped 11 bases, with 17 bases sitting between them. CDR3 length equals 13 residues. The germline gives CDR1 SGHVS, CDR2 FQNEAQ. The CDR3 DNA follows: TGTGCCAGCAGCATTGGACGGGGAAATGAGCAGTATTTT. Its protein is CASSIGRGNEQYF. Looking up the rest from reference TRBV7-8 and TRBJ2-3 gives the full variable domain: GAGVSQSPRYKVAKRGQDVALRCDPISGHVSLFWYQQALGQGPEFLTYFQNEAQLDKSGLPSDRFFAERPEGSVSTLKIQRTQQEDSAVYLCASSIGRGNEQYFGPGTRLTVL.

This clonotype occurred many times. V is TRBV9 and J is TRBJ2-1; D unclear. Trimming left V 0 bases short and J 9 bases short, with 10 bases between. Per germline, CDR1 SGDLS and CDR2 YYNGEE. The CDR3 runs 13 residues. In nucleotides, the CDR3 is TGTGCCAGCAGCGTAGGGGGAAGGAGTGAGCAGTTCTTC. Protein sequence: CASSVGGRSEQFF.